The entry below gives a single T cell receptor (beta chain) sequence along with its context. What it recognizes is unknown. MiXCR was run by TCRdb on the reads, yielding one entry per CDR3 protein. Of around 350,000 distinct CDR3 sequences detected, about a sixth appear once; the ten largest clones hold under 9%. This sample was taken from a study of T cell repertoires in cytomegalovirus infection. Study summary: Public TCR beta signature analysis indicated the presence of both CMV infection and matching HLA type.

Regarding the study as a whole: Clonotypes of TCR beta that were HLA-C-restricted and CMV-specific dominated the ex vivo response.

The V and J ends lost 5 bases and 0 bases, in that order; junction bases with no gene match: 12. Germline-derived CDR1 and CDR2 are SEHNR and FQNEAQ (reference sequence). The CDR3 runs 19 residues. The clonotype originates from a human donor in good health (CMV status not recorded). Some clones in this sample may be carry-over from other donors' samples. The rearrangement links TRBV7-9 to TRBJ1-4; TRBD1 matches 10 bases. The source material was PBMCs. The CDR3 here is CASSVGGQGVRATNEKLFF. In DNA form, the CDR3 reads TGTGCCAGCAGCGTCGGCGGACAGGGGGTTAGGGCAACTAATGAAAAACTGTTTTTT.